One and the same sample provided the 8 T cell receptor beta chains below, sequenced in a study of blood T cell repertoires in COVID-19. The table came from immunoSEQ multiplex PCR; TCRdb's copy has only in-frame clones and leaves some out. Of around 200,000 clones listed, 88% are singletons. The specimen sequenced was PBMCs or T cells enriched from blood (not recorded which). These receptors were taken from a woman in her thirties who had recovered from COVID-19.

The chain employs TRBV5-8 and TRBJ1-2; D perhaps matches TRBD1 (6 bases). V was shortened by 2 bases and J by 4 bases, with 6 bases between the two germline ends. Germline V gives CDR1 SGHTS, CDR2 YDEGEE. The length of the CDR3 is 12 residues. This CDR3 is CASSFRGYGYTF. CDR3 DNA: TGTGCCAGCAGCTTCAGGGGCTATGGCTACACCTTC.

The chain carries TRBV7-6 and TRBJ1-1; D unclear. The CDR3 spans 13 residues. Trimming removed 1 base from V and 4 bases from J, with 7 bases in between. Germline assignment: CDR1 SGHVS and CDR2 FNYEAQ. CDR3 in DNA: TGTGCCAGCAGCTTAGAATTGAGCACTGAAGCTTTCTTT. It codes for CASSLELSTEAFF. The variable domain in full, with the rest retrieved from reference TRBV7-6 and TRBJ1-1, is GAGVSQSPRYKVTKRGQDVALRCDPISGHVSLYWYRQALGQGPEFLTYFNYEAQQDKSGLPNDRFSAERPEGSISTLTIQRTEQRDSAMYRCASSLELSTEAFFGQGTRLTVV.

The genes are TRBV5-6 and TRBJ1-1; 8 bases agree with TRBD1. Germline lookup yields CDR1 SGHDT and CDR2 YYEEEE. The CDR3 sequence is 12 residues long. V shed 4 bases, J shed 9 bases, and the junction held 5 bases outside the gene matches. The CDR3 DNA sequence: TGTGCCAGCAGCCCAGGACAGGGAAAAGCTTTCTTT. Amino acids: CASSPGQGKAFF. Full variable domain (outside the CDR3, taken from reference TRBV5-6 and TRBJ1-1): DAGVTQSPTHLIKTRGQQVTLRCSPKSGHDTVSWYQQALGQGPQFIFQYYEEEERQRGNFPDRFSGHQFPNYSSELNVNALLLGDSALYLCASSPGQGKAFFGQGTRLTVV.

The chain couples TRBV7-2 to TRBJ2-1, with 9 bases matching TRBD1. The CDR3 sequence is 17 residues long. Germline V gene sequence: CDR1 SGHTA, CDR2 FQGNSA. V dropped 4 bases and J dropped 8; count of bases not matched to a gene: 15. CDR3 residues: CASSSARDRAIPHEQFF. For the CDR3, the DNA is TGTGCCAGCAGCTCAGCACGGGACAGGGCTATCCCACATGAGCAGTTCTTC. The variable domain in full, with the rest retrieved from reference TRBV7-2 and TRBJ2-1, is GAGVSQSPSNKVTEKGKDVELRCDPISGHTALYWYRQSLGQGLEFLIYFQGNSAPDKSGLPSDRFSAERTGGSVSTLTIQRTQQEDSAVYLCASSSARDRAIPHEQFFGPGTRLTVL.

V and J are TRBV27 and TRBJ1-2, with D perhaps matching TRBD1 (5 bases). The germline gives CDR1 MNHEY, CDR2 SMNVEV (reference sequence). Trimming shortened V by 4 bases and J by 0 bases, and 9 bases separated the two germline ends. The CDR3 spans 14 residues. The chain's CDR3 is CASSSTDPNYGYTF. The CDR3 region has the DNA TGTGCCAGCAGTTCGACAGATCCTAACTATGGCTACACCTTC.

This clone was recorded once. The CDR3 DNA sequence: TGCGCCAGCAGCCGTGACAGGCTCGAGCAGTACTTC. This sequence encodes CASSRDRLEQYF. The genes are TRBV5-1 and TRBJ2-7, with D maybe TRBD1 (6 bases). The CDR3 is 12 amino acids. Germline V CDR1 and CDR2: SGHRS, YFSETQ. V was pared by 4 bases and J by 6 bases, with 11 bases between.

CDR3 in DNA: TGTGCCATCAGACGGGACAGGAGCTATTCGAACACCGGGGAGCTGTTTTTT. Translating gives CAIRRDRSYSNTGELFF. The gene calls are TRBV10-3 and TRBJ2-2, with TRBD1 identical over 8 bases. This CDR3 is built from 17 residues. The V gene's germline CDR1 is ENHRY and CDR2 SYGVKD. The ends lost 6 bases at V and 0 bases at J; junction bases unmatched: 9.

CDR3 sequence (DNA): TGTGCCAGCAGTTCCCCAACAGGGAGAAATGGCTACACCTTC. Protein: CASSSPTGRNGYTF. The V gene is TRBV6-5, the J gene TRBJ1-2; perhaps TRBD1 as D (6 bases). Germline V CDR1 and CDR2: MNHEY, SVGAGI. The V end was cut by 4 bases, the J end by 6 bases, with 15 bases between. The CDR3 covers 14 residues.